These 9 T cell receptor beta chains were sequenced from one sample in a study of T cell responses to AZD1222 COVID-19 vaccine (dated by TCRdb to 2020 to 2023). The library came from the immunoSEQ multiplex PCR assay. Entries here come from immuneACCESS through TCRdb and include only in-frame sequences with V and J called. Some clones fail to appear in such tables; in the studies checked, an unresolved V gene covers under half of the shortfall, and the cause of the remainder is unknown. The sample includes some 180,000 clones, with 90% to 95% observed a single time. The top ten clones comprise more than 0.85% of the sample. The sample's time point, from its label and the paper: about 28 days (+/-7) after the second vaccine dose. The treatment or condition label corresponds to: meningococcal conjugate vaccine given as trial control. Sequenced material: peripheral blood, taken 28 days after the second dose of the MenACWY control vaccine. The receptors were sampled from an adult who received the MenACWY meningococcal vaccine as a control.

This clone was seen only once. This chain connects TRBV2 to TRBJ2-2; D is unresolved. The CDR3 runs to 12 residues. Germline CDR1 is SNHLY and CDR2 is FYNNEI. Trimming removed 6 bases at V and 0 bases at J, with 2 bases between. The CDR3 bases are TGTGCCAGCAGCCCGAACACCGGGGAGCTGTTTTTT. Translated, it gives CASSPNTGELFF.

V gene TRBV3-1 (or the pseudogene TRBV3-2) combines with J gene TRBJ2-7; no reliable D call. Germline CDR1 reads LGHDT; CDR2 reads YNNKEL (reference sequence). Trimming cost V 2 bases and J 4 bases, with 6 bases left between them. This CDR3 region has 12 residues. The CDR3: CASSQSAYEQYF. Written as DNA, the CDR3 is TGTGCCAGCAGCCAATCGGCGTACGAGCAGTACTTC.

The genes are TRBV2 and TRBJ1-4, with D possibly being TRBD1 (5 bases). The CDR3 has 15 residues. Germline loops: CDR1 SNHLY, CDR2 FYNNEI. With 6 bases removed from V and 4 bases from J, the gap between germline ends came to 15 bases. CDR3 sequence: CASSPEGAYNEKLFF. The CDR3 DNA is TGTGCCAGCAGCCCCGAAGGGGCCTATAATGAAAAACTGTTTTTT.

The V call is TRBV29-1, the J call TRBJ1-1; D possibly corresponds to TRBD1 (6 bases). Deletions cut 2 bases from V and 4 bases from J, with 17 bases between. This CDR3 spans 15 amino acids. Looked up from germline, CDR1 is SQVTM and CDR2 is ANQGSEA. CDR3 amino acids: CSVEWKNRVSTEAFF. The CDR3 DNA is TGCAGCGTTGAATGGAAAAACAGGGTTTCCACTGAAGCTTTCTTT.

The chain has TRBV5-1 and TRBJ1-2; no reliable D call. The CDR3 has 13 residues. Trimming shortened V by 2 bases and J by 5 bases, and 10 bases separated the two germline ends. Germline CDR1 reads SGHRS; CDR2 reads YFSETQ. The CDR3 DNA follows: TGCGCCAGCAGCTTCCACCCGGGATATGGCTACACCTTC. Amino acids: CASSFHPGYGYTF.

CDR3 sequence (DNA): TGTGCCAGCAGCCAGGATTTAGCCGGGACAGGGTCCAAAAACATTCAGTACTTC. Its translation: CASSQDLAGTGSKNIQYF. The rearrangement joins TRBV4-2 to TRBJ2-4, with TRBD1 matching 9 bases. The CDR3 has 18 amino acids. Germline CDR1 LGHNA, CDR2 YNFKEQ. V shed 3 bases and J 2 bases; nucleotides not matched to a gene: 11.

The gene calls are TRBV5-1 and TRBJ1-2, with 7 bases fitting TRBD1. This CDR3 region has 13 residues. The trim removed 3 bases at V and 4 bases at J, leaving 3 bases unmatched. CDR1 and CDR2 from the germline V gene are SGHRS and YFSETQ. This CDR3 reads CASSWGQSYGYTF. The CDR3 DNA reads TGCGCCAGCAGCTGGGGACAGAGCTATGGCTACACCTTC.

The chain has TRBV7-9 and TRBJ1-4; no firm D call. Germline V gene lookup returns CDR1 SEHNR and CDR2 FQNEAQ (reference sequence). Trimming shortened V by 3 bases and J by 6 bases, and 5 bases separated the two germline ends. The CDR3 length is 12 residues. The CDR3 sequence is CASSLGYEKLFF. CDR3 coding DNA: TGTGCCAGCAGCTTGGGATATGAAAAACTGTTTTTT.

In this sample, this clone turned up once. This rearrangement joins TRBV6-5 to TRBJ1-2; tentatively, D is TRBD1 (6 bases). The CDR3 has 13 amino acids. Trimming removed 11 bases at V and 7 bases at J, with 20 bases between. Germline V gene data show CDR1 as MNHEY and CDR2 as SVGAGI. The CDR3 region is CAFSRDTVLGYTF. In DNA, the CDR3 is TGTGCCTTTTCCCGGGACACCGTACTTGGCTACACCTTC.